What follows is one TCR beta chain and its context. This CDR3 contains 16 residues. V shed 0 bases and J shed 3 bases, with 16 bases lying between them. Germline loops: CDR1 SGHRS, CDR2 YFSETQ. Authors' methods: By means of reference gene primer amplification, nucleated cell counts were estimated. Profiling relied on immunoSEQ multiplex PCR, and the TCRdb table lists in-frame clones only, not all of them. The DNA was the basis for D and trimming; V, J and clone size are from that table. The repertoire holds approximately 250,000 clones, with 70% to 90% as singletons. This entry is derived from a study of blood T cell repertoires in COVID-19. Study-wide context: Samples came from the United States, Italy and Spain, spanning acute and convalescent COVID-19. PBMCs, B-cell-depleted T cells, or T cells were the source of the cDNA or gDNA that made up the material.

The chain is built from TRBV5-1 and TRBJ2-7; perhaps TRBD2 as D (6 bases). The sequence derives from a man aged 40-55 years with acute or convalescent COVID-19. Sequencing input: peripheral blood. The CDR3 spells CASSLDSGSASYEQYF. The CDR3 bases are TGCGCCAGCAGCTTGGATAGCGGTAGCGCGAGCTACGAGCAGTACTTC.